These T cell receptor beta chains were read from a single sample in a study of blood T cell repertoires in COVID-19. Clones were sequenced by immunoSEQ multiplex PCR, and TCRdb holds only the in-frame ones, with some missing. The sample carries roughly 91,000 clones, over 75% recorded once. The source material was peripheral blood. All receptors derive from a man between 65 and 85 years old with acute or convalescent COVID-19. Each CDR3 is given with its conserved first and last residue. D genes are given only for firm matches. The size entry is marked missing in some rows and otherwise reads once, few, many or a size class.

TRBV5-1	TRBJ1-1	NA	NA	TGCGCCAGCAGGGTACAGGGCGGCAACACTGAAGCTTTCTTT	CASRVQGGNTEAFF
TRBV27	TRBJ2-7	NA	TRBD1	TGTGCCAGCAGTCCAGCCGGACAGGGGTTGCACGAGCAGTACTTC	CASSPAGQGLHEQYF
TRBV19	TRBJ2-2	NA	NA	TGTGCCAGTAGTTCCCACAGGAGTGCGAACACCGGGGAGCTGTTTTTT	CASSSHRSANTGELFF
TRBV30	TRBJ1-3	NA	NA	TGTGCCTGGACCAGTCCGGGACACGGAAACACCATATATTTT	CAWTSPGHGNTIYF
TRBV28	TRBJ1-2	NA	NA	TGTGCCAGCAGTTGGGAGGGGAAAGCCGACTTC	CASSWEGKADF
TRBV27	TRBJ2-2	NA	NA	TGTGCCAGCAGTTTTCCGGGGTACACCGGGGAGCTGTTTTTT	CASSFPGYTGELFF
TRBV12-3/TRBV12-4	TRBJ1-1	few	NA	TGTGCCAGCATCAACACGGGAGCCACTGAAGCTTTCTTT	CASINTGATEAFF
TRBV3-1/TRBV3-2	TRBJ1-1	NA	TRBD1	TGTGCCAGCCTGGGACAGAACGCGAACACTGAAGCTTTCTTT	CASLGQNANTEAFF
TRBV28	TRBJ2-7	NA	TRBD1	TGTGCCAGCAGCCCACAGGGGGGCCTCTCCTACGAGCAGTACTTC	CASSPQGGLSYEQYF
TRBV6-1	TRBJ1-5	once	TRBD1	TGTGCCAGCAGTGTGACAGGGATTTCAGAGGGAAATCAGCCCCAGCATTTT	CASSVTGISEGNQPQHF
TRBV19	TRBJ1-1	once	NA	TGTGCCAGTAGTATTCGACAGAACACTGAAGCTTTCTTT	CASSIRQNTEAFF
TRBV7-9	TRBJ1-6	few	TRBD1	TGTGCCAGCAGTGGGACAGTTAATTCACCCCTCCACTTT	CASSGTVNSPLHF
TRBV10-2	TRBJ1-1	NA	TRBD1	TGCGCCAGCAGTGGAGGGAGAGGGGGCAAGACTGAAGCTTTCTTT	CASSGGRGGKTEAFF
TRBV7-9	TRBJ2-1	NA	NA	TGTGCCAGCAGTCCCAGGGGGGCTCTCGGGGCGGATGAGCAGTTCTTC	CASSPRGALGADEQFF
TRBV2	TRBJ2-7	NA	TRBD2	TGTGCCAGCCTTGGGACTAGCGGCTCCCTCGAGCAGTACTTC	CASLGTSGSLEQYF
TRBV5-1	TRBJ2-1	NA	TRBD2	TGCGCCAGCATCCTTATGGCGGGAGGATCAAATGAGCAGTTCTTC	CASILMAGGSNEQFF
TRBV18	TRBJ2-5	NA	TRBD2	TGTGCCAGCTCACCGGTGCGGGGGGAACTTCAACGGGCCCAGTACTTC	CASSPVRGELQRAQYF
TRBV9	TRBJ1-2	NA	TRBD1	TGTGCCAGCAGCGTAGCTTGGACAGGCTATGGCTACACCTTC	CASSVAWTGYGYTF
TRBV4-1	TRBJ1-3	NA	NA	TGCGCCAGCAGCCAAACACAGGATATCGGAAACACCATATATTTT	CASSQTQDIGNTIYF
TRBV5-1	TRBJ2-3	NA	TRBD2	TGCGCCAGCAGGATGGGACTAGCGGGAGGGGAAGATACGCAGTATTTT	CASRMGLAGGEDTQYF
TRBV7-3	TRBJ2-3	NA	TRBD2	TGTGCCAGCAGCTTAGGCGGGAGGACCACAGATACGCAGTATTTT	CASSLGGRTTDTQYF
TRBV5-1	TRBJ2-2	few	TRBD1	TGCGCCAGCTCGACAACAGGGGAGAACACCGGGGAGCTGTTTTTT	CASSTTGENTGELFF
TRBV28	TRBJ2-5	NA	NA	TGTGCCAGCAGTTTTGGCAATTTGCGGGAGACCCAGTACTTC	CASSFGNLRETQYF
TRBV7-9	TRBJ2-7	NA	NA	TGTGCCAGCAGCCGTTGGAGGGACCCAGGGAACGAGCAGTACTTC	CASSRWRDPGNEQYF
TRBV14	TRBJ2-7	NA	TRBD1	TGTGCCAGCAGCCAAACGCCCGGGACAGGAGACTACGAGCAGTACTTC	CASSQTPGTGDYEQYF
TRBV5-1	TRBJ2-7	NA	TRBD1	TGCGCCAGCAGCCCGATGACAGGGGTGGGCCACGAGCAGTACTTC	CASSPMTGVGHEQYF
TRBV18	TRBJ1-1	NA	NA	TGTGCCAGCTCCCAACGGGGGGATTCGAACACTGAAGCTTTCTTT	CASSQRGDSNTEAFF
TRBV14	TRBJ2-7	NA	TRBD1	TGTGCCAGCAGCCAGAACAGGGGGCAATCCTACGAGCAGTACTTC	CASSQNRGQSYEQYF
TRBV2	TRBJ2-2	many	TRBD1	TGTGCCAGCAGACAGGGGGAGGTCGGGGAGCTGTTTTTT	CASRQGEVGELFF
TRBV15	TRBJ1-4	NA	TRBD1	TGTGCCACCAGCAGGGATCTTAACAGGGGCTCAGGTGAAAAACTGTTTTTT	CATSRDLNRGSGEKLFF
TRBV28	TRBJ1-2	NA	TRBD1	TGTGCCAGCAGTCTAGCCGGGACAGGGACCGGAGGCTACACCTTC	CASSLAGTGTGGYTF
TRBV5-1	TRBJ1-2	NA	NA	TGCGCCAGCAGCTTGGGTCCGGGCTACACCTTC	CASSLGPGYTF
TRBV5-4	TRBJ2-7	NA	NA	TGTGCCAGCAGCTTGCCAGGGAGGTCCTCCGAGCAGTACTTC	CASSLPGRSSEQYF
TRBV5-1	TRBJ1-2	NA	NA	TGCGCCAGCAGCTGGGGGGACGGCTACACCTTC	CASSWGDGYTF
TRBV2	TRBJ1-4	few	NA	TGTGCCAGCAGCCGAGGCGGTCATGCAACTAATGAAAAACTGTTTTTT	CASSRGGHATNEKLFF
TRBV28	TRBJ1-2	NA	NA	TGTGCCAGCATGGGAACCATTGGACAGACTAACTATGGCTACACCTTC	CASMGTIGQTNYGYTF
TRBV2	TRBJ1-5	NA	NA	TGTGCCAGCAGTGCCCATCAGGATCAGCCCCAGCATTTT	CASSAHQDQPQHF
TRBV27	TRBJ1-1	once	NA	TGTGCCAGTAAATCAGGGGTAGACCAGAACACTGAAGCTTTCTTT	CASKSGVDQNTEAFF
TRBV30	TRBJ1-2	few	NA	TGTGCCTGGATTGATGGGGGCATGGATGGCTACACCTTC	CAWIDGGMDGYTF
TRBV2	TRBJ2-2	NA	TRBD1	TGTGCCAGCATCGGGCCGGGACAGAAAAAGATAGGCACCGGGGAGCTGTTTTTT	CASIGPGQKKIGTGELFF
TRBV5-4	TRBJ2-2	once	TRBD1	TGTGCCAGCAGCTCTCCGGGACAGGGTGCCACCGGGGAGCTGTTTTTT	CASSSPGQGATGELFF